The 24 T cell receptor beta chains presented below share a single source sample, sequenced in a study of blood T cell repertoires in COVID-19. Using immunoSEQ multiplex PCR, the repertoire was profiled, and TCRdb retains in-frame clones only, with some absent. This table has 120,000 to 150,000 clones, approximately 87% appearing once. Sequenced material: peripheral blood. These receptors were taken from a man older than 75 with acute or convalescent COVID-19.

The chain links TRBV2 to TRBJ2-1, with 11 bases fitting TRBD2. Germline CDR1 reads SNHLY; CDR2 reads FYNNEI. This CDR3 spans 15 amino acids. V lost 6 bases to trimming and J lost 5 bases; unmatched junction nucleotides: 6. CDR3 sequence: CASSYSGRADNEQFF. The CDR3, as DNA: TGTGCCAGCAGCTATAGCGGGAGGGCTGACAATGAGCAGTTCTTC.

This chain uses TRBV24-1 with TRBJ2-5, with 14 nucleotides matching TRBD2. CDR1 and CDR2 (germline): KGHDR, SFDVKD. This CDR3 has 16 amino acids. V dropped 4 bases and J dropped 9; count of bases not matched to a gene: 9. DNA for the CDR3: TGTGCCACCAGTGACCCCGGGACTAGCGGGAGCGGGGCCCAGTACTTC. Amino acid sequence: CATSDPGTSGSGAQYF.

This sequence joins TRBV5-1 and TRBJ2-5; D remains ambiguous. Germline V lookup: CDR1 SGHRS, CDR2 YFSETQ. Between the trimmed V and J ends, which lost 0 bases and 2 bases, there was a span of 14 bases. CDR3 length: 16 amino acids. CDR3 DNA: TGCGCCAGCAGCTTGGGATCTTTAACAGCACAAGAGACCCAGTACTTC. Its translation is CASSLGSLTAQETQYF.

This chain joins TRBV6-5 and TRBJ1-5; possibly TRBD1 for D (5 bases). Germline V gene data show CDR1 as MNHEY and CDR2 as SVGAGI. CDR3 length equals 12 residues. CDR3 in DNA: TGTGCGACCGACGCGGGGGTTCAGCCCCAGCATTTT. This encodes CATDAGVQPQHF.

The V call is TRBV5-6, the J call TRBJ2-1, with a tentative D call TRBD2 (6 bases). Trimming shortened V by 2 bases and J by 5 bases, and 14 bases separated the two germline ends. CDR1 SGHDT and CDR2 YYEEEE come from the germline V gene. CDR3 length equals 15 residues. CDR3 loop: CASSFVGGADNEQFF. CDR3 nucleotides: TGTGCCAGCAGCTTCGTTGGCGGGGCCGACAATGAGCAGTTCTTC.

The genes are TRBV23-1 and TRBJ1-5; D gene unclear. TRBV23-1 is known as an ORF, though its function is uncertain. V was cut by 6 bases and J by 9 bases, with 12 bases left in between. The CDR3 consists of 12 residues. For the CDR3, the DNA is TGCGCCAGCAGGCCCGCTAGGCGGCCCCAGCATTTT. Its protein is CASRPARRPQHF.

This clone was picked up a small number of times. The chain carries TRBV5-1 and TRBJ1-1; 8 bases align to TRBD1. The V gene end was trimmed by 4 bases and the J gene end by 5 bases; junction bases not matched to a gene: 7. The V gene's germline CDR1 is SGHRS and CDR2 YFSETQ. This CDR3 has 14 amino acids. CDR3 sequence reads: CASSPTGVGTEAFF. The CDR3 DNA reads TGCGCCAGCAGCCCGACAGGGGTAGGGACTGAAGCTTTCTTT.

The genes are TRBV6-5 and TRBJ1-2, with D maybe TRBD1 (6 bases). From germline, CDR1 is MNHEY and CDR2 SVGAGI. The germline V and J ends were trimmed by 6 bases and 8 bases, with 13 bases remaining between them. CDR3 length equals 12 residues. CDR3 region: CASSRATGGYTF. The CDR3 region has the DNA TGTGCCAGCAGCCGAGCCACAGGGGGCTACACCTTC.

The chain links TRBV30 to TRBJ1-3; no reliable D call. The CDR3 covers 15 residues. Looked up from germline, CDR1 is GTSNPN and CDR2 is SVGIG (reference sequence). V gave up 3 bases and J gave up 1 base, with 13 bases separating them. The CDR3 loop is CAWRDPSASGNTIYF. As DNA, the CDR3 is TGTGCCTGGAGGGATCCCAGCGCTTCTGGAAACACCATATATTTT.

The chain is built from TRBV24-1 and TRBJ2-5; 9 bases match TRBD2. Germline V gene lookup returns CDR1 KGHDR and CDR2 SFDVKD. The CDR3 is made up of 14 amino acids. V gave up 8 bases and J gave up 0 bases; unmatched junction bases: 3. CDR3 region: CATMASGDQETQYF. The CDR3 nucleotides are TGTGCCACCATGGCTAGCGGGGACCAAGAGACCCAGTACTTC.

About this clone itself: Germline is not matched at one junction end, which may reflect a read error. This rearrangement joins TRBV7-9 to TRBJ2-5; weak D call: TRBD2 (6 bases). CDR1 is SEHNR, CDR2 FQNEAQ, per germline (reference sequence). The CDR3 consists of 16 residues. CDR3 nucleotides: TGTACCAGCAGCCCTGGACTAATCAGCGACCAAGAGACCCAGTACTTC. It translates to CTSSPGLISDQETQYF.

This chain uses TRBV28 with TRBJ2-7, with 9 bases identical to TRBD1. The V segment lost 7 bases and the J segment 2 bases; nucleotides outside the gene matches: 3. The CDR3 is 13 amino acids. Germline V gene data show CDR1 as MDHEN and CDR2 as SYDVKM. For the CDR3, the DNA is TGTGCCAGCAAGACAGGGGGGACCTACGAGCAGTACTTC. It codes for CASKTGGTYEQYF.

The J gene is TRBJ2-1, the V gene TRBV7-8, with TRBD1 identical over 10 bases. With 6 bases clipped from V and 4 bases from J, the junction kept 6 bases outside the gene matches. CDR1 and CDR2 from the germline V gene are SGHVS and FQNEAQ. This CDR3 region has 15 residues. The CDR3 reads CASRRGQGDYNEQFF. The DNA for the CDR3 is TGTGCCAGCAGGAGAGGACAGGGGGATTACAATGAGCAGTTCTTC.

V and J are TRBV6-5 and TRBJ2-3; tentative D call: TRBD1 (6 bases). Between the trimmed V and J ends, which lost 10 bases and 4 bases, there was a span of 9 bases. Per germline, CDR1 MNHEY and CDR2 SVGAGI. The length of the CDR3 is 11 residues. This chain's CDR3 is CAITGSDTQYF. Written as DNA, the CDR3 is TGTGCCATTACAGGGTCAGATACGCAGTATTTT.

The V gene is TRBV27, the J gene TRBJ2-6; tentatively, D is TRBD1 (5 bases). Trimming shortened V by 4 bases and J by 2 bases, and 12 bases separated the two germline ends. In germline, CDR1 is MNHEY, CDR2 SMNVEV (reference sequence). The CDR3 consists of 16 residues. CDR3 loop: CASSSYRNTGANVLTF. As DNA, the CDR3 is TGTGCCAGCAGTTCCTACAGGAATACTGGGGCCAACGTCCTGACTTTC.

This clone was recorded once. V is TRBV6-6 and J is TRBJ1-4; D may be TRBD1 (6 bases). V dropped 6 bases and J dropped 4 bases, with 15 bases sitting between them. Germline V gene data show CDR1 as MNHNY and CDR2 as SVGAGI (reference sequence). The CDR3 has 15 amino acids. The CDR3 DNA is TGTGCCAGCAGATGGGGACGGACAGTTAATGAAAAACTGTTTTTT. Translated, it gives CASRWGRTVNEKLFF.

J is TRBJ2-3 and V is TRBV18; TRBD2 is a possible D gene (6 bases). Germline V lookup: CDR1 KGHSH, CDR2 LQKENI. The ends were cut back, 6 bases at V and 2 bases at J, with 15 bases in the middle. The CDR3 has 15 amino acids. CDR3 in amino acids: CASSPVGGATDTQYF. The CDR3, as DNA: TGTGCCAGCTCGCCCGTGGGCGGGGCCACAGATACGCAGTATTTT.

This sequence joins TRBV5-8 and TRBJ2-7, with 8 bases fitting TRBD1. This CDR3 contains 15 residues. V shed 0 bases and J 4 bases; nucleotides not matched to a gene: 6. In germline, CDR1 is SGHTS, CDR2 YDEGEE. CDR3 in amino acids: CASSLARTGRYEQYF. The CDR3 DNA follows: TGTGCCAGCAGCTTGGCTCGGACAGGGCGGTACGAGCAGTACTTC.

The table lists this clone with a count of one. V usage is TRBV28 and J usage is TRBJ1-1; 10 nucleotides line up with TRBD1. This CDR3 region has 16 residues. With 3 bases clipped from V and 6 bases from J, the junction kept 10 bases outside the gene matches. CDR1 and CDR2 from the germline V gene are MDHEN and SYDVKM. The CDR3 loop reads CASSFRGQGLFPEAFF. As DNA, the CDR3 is TGTGCCAGCAGTTTTAGGGGACAGGGGTTATTCCCTGAAGCTTTCTTT.

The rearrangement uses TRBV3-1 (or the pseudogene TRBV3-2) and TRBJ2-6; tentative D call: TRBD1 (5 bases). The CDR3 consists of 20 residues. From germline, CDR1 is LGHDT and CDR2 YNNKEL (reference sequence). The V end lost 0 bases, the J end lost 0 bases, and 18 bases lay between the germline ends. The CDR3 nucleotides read TGTGCCAGCAGCCAAGATTTGGGGCGGCTACCAAACTCTGGGGCCAACGTCCTGACTTTC. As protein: CASSQDLGRLPNSGANVLTF.

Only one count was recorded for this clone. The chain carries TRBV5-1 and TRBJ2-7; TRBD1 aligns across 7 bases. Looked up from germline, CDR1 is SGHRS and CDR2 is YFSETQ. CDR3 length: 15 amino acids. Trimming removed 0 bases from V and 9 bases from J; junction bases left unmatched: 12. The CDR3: CASSLETNRGRGQYF. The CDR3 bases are TGCGCCAGCAGCTTGGAAACAAACAGGGGAAGAGGGCAGTACTTC.

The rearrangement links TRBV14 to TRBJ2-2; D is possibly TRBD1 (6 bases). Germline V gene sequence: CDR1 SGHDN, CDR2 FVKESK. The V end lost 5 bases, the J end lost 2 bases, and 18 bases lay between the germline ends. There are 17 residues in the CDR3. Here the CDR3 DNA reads TGTGCCAGCAGCAAAACGTACCGGACAGATAACACCGGGGAGCTGTTTTTT. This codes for CASSKTYRTDNTGELFF.

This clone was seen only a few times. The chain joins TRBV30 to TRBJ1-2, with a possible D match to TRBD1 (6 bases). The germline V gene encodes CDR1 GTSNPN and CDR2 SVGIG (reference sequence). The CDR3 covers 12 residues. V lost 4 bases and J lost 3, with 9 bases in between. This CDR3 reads CAWMDSHYGYTF. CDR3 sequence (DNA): TGTGCCTGGATGGACAGCCACTATGGCTACACCTTC.

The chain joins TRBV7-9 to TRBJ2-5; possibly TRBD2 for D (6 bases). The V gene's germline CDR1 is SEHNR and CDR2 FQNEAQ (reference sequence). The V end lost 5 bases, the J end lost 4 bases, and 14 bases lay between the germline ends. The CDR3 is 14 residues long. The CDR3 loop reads CASSLRRGGETQYF. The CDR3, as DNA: TGTGCCAGCAGCCTGAGGAGGGGCGGAGAGACCCAGTACTTC.